These T cell receptor beta chains were read from a single sample in a study of T cells in Graves' hyperthyroidism and ophthalmopathy. TCRdb reprocessed the multiplex PCR reads with MiXCR, giving one entry per CDR3 protein. Found here are hundreds of thousands of distinct CDR3 sequences, 20% of them singletons; the top ten hold about 45%. The material sequenced was blood. The receptor set was obtained from a middle-aged man with Graves' ophthalmopathy. Each CDR3 is given with its conserved first and last residue. The order of the fields is V gene, D gene, J gene, clone size, CDR3 DNA, CDR3 protein. The D gene is left open where the match is weak. Expanded clones get a size class; other rows say once, few or many, or leave the size out.

v_call: TRBV6-5
d_call: .
j_call: TRBJ2-3
clone_size: .
cdr3_nt: TGTGCCAGCAGTTACTCGGGGGCTCAAGATACGCAGTATTTT
cdr3_aa: CASSYSGAQDTQYF

v_call: TRBV6-1
d_call: .
j_call: TRBJ1-2
clone_size: .
cdr3_nt: TGTGCCAGCAGTGAGAGGGCGGCCGCTAACTATGGCTACACCTTC
cdr3_aa: CASSERAAANYGYTF

v_call: TRBV20-1
d_call: TRBD2
j_call: TRBJ2-1
clone_size: .
cdr3_nt: TGCAGTGCTAGAGTACCTAGCGGGAGAGGGCATGAGCAGTTCTTC
cdr3_aa: CSARVPSGRGHEQFF

v_call: TRBV5-1
d_call: .
j_call: TRBJ2-6
clone_size: many
cdr3_nt: TGCGCCAGCAGCTTGGTGGAGGGATGGACCAACGTCCTGACTTTC
cdr3_aa: CASSLVEGWTNVLTF

v_call: TRBV19
d_call: .
j_call: TRBJ2-1
clone_size: .
cdr3_nt: TGTGCCAGTAGTATAGGGATCTACAATGAGCAGTTCTTC
cdr3_aa: CASSIGIYNEQFF

v_call: TRBV9
d_call: .
j_call: TRBJ2-3
clone_size: few
cdr3_nt: TGTGCCAGCAGCTCCCGCCTTGGGGCGATCACAGATACGCAGTATTTT
cdr3_aa: CASSSRLGAITDTQYF

v_call: TRBV28
d_call: .
j_call: TRBJ1-4
clone_size: .
cdr3_nt: TGTGCCAGCAGCCCGGCGGGGGCGAGTCCAACTAATGAAAAACTGTTTTTT
cdr3_aa: CASSPAGASPTNEKLFF

v_call: TRBV7-2
d_call: .
j_call: TRBJ2-2
clone_size: .
cdr3_nt: TGTGCCAGCAGCTTGGGCTGGGCCGGGGAGCTGTTTTTT
cdr3_aa: CASSLGWAGELFF

v_call: TRBV10-3
d_call: .
j_call: TRBJ1-1
clone_size: many
cdr3_nt: TGTGCCATCAGTGAGACTCGGGTGACTGAAGCTTTCTTT
cdr3_aa: CAISETRVTEAFF

v_call: TRBV6-1
d_call: .
j_call: TRBJ2-2
clone_size: few
cdr3_nt: TGTGCCAGCAGTGAACGCGGGGGCTACACCGGGGAGCTGTTTTTT
cdr3_aa: CASSERGGYTGELFF

v_call: TRBV6-1
d_call: TRBD1
j_call: TRBJ1-6
clone_size: many
cdr3_nt: TGTGCCGGTAACAGGGACAGGGGGAACTATAATTCACCCCTCCACTTT
cdr3_aa: CAGNRDRGNYNSPLHF

v_call: TRBV7-3
d_call: TRBD1
j_call: TRBJ1-2
clone_size: .
cdr3_nt: TGTGCCAGCAGTCCGGACAGGGTCCGAGGCTACACCTTC
cdr3_aa: CASSPDRVRGYTF

v_call: TRBV13
d_call: .
j_call: TRBJ1-1
clone_size: .
cdr3_nt: TGTGCCAGCAGCTTAGACGGGGAGTGGGACACTGAAGCTTTCTTT
cdr3_aa: CASSLDGEWDTEAFF

v_call: TRBV25-1
d_call: .
j_call: TRBJ1-2
clone_size: .
cdr3_nt: TGTGCCAGCAGTGAATCCGGGACTCACTATGGCTACACCTTC
cdr3_aa: CASSESGTHYGYTF

v_call: TRBV7-2
d_call: .
j_call: TRBJ2-2
clone_size: many
cdr3_nt: TGTGCCAGCAGCTTCCCAGGGGTTAACACCGGGGAGCTGTTTTTT
cdr3_aa: CASSFPGVNTGELFF

v_call: TRBV3-1
d_call: TRBD1
j_call: TRBJ2-2
clone_size: many
cdr3_nt: TGTGCCAGCAGCCAAGCCACAGGGGTTTGGGAGCTGTTTTTT
cdr3_aa: CASSQATGVWELFF

v_call: TRBV5-1
d_call: .
j_call: TRBJ2-1
clone_size: few
cdr3_nt: TGCGCCAGCAGCATGGGAAGCTCCTACAATGAGCAGTTCTTC
cdr3_aa: CASSMGSSYNEQFF

v_call: TRBV7-6
d_call: TRBD1
j_call: TRBJ1-5
clone_size: few
cdr3_nt: TGTGCCAGCAGCTCGGGGACAGGGGGCCTTCAGCCCCAGCATTTT
cdr3_aa: CASSSGTGGLQPQHF

v_call: TRBV30
d_call: .
j_call: TRBJ1-5
clone_size: .
cdr3_nt: TGTGCCTGGAGTGTAGGGCCCCAGGGTCAGCCCCAGCATTTT
cdr3_aa: CAWSVGPQGQPQHF

v_call: TRBV11-2
d_call: .
j_call: TRBJ2-7
clone_size: many
cdr3_nt: TGTGCCAGCAGCTTAACCGGGACAAACGAGCAGTACTTC
cdr3_aa: CASSLTGTNEQYF

v_call: TRBV29-1
d_call: .
j_call: TRBJ1-1
clone_size: .
cdr3_nt: TGCAGCGTGTCCGACACACGCGCGAACACTGAAGCTTTCTTT
cdr3_aa: CSVSDTRANTEAFF

v_call: TRBV11-2
d_call: .
j_call: TRBJ1-6
clone_size: many
cdr3_nt: TGTGCCAGCAGCTTACGGGGTCGCTCCTATAATTCACCCCTCCACTTT
cdr3_aa: CASSLRGRSYNSPLHF

v_call: TRBV30
d_call: .
j_call: TRBJ2-2
clone_size: many
cdr3_nt: TGTGCCTGGGACCTAGGGCACGGGGAGCTGTTTTTT
cdr3_aa: CAWDLGHGELFF

v_call: TRBV5-1
d_call: .
j_call: TRBJ2-3
clone_size: many
cdr3_nt: TGCGCCAGCAGCTTGAGGAGTGCAGATACGCAGTATTTT
cdr3_aa: CASSLRSADTQYF

v_call: TRBV10-3
d_call: TRBD2
j_call: TRBJ2-5
clone_size: .
cdr3_nt: TGTGCCATCAGATCCGGGACTAGCGGAAAAGAGACCCAGTACTTC
cdr3_aa: CAIRSGTSGKETQYF

v_call: TRBV20-1
d_call: TRBD1
j_call: TRBJ2-1
clone_size: many
cdr3_nt: TGCAGTGCTAGAGCCTATGACAGGGGGGGCAATGAGCAGTTCTTC
cdr3_aa: CSARAYDRGGNEQFF

v_call: TRBV19
d_call: .
j_call: TRBJ1-5
clone_size: once
cdr3_nt: TGTGCCAGTAGTAGAGGGGGACATCAGCCCCAGCATTTT
cdr3_aa: CASSRGGHQPQHF

v_call: TRBV2
d_call: .
j_call: TRBJ1-1
clone_size: many
cdr3_nt: TGTGCCAGACGCAGGACAAACACTGAAGCTTTCTTT
cdr3_aa: CARRRTNTEAFF

v_call: TRBV5-1
d_call: .
j_call: TRBJ1-6
clone_size: .
cdr3_nt: TGCGCCAGCAGCTTGACGGACGGTCTTAATTCACCCCTCCACTTT
cdr3_aa: CASSLTDGLNSPLHF

v_call: TRBV5-1
d_call: TRBD2
j_call: TRBJ2-7
clone_size: .
cdr3_nt: TGCGCCAGCAGCTCAGCCATAGCGGGGGCCTACGAGCAGTACTTC
cdr3_aa: CASSSAIAGAYEQYF

v_call: TRBV6-2/TRBV6-3
d_call: .
j_call: TRBJ2-5
clone_size: .
cdr3_nt: TGTGCCAGCAGTTACGGAGGCGGACTACCTTACCAAGAGACCCAGTACTTC
cdr3_aa: CASSYGGGLPYQETQYF

v_call: TRBV29-1
d_call: .
j_call: TRBJ2-1
clone_size: .
cdr3_nt: TGCAGCGTTGAAGCCGGCGACAGGAGCTCCTACAATGAGCAGTTCTTC
cdr3_aa: CSVEAGDRSSYNEQFF

v_call: TRBV6-5
d_call: .
j_call: TRBJ2-1
clone_size: many
cdr3_nt: TGTGCCAGCAGTTACAGTAGGGAGCTATACAATGAGCAGTTCTTC
cdr3_aa: CASSYSRELYNEQFF

v_call: TRBV28
d_call: .
j_call: TRBJ1-1
clone_size: many
cdr3_nt: TGTGCCAGCAGTTTAATGGTACAGGGCCAAGCTTTCTTT
cdr3_aa: CASSLMVQGQAFF

v_call: TRBV20-1
d_call: TRBD2
j_call: TRBJ2-3
clone_size: few
cdr3_nt: TGCAGTGCCGTTAACCCTGGAACTAGCGGGGGGGCCAGAGATACGCAGTATTTT
cdr3_aa: CSAVNPGTSGGARDTQYF

v_call: TRBV5-6
d_call: .
j_call: TRBJ1-2
clone_size: .
cdr3_nt: TGTGCCAGCACCACTCTTGAGGGGGGGTTTGGCTACACCTTC
cdr3_aa: CASTTLEGGFGYTF